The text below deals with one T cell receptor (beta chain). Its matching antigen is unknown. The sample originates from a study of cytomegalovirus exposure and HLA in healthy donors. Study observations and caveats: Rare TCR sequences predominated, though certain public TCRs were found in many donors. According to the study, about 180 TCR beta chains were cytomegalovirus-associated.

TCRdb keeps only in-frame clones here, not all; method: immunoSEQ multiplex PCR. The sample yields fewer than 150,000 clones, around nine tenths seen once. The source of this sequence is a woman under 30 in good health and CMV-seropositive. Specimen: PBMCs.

The chain's CDR3 is CASTRGQGSTEAFF. The CDR3 bases are TGTGCCAGCACCCGAGGACAGGGTTCCACTGAAGCTTTCTTT. J is TRBJ1-1 and V is TRBV6-1, with TRBD1 matching over 8 bases. Germline CDR1 and CDR2: MNHNS and SASEGT. The CDR3 totals 14 residues. Trimming took 7 bases from V and 4 from J; bases not matched to a gene: 8.